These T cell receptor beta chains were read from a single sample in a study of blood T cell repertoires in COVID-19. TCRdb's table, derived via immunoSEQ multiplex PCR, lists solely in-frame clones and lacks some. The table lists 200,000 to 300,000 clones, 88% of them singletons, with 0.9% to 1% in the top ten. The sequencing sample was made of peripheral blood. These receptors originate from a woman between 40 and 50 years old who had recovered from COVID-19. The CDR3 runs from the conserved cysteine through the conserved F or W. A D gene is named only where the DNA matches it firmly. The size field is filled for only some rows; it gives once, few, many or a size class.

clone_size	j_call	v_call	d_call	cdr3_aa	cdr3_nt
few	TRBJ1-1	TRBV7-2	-	CASRGMGPHEAFF	TGTGCCAGCAGGGGGATGGGGCCCCATGAAGCTTTCTTT
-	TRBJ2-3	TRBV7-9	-	CASSPGRDTQYF	TGTGCCAGCAGCCCAGGAAGGGATACGCAGTATTTT
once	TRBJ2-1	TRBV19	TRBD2	CASSIGGRANEQFF	TGTGCCAGTAGTATCGGCGGGAGGGCCAATGAGCAGTTCTTC
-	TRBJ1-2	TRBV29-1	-	CSAVQGAGGGYTF	TGCAGCGCCGTACAGGGTGCGGGCGGTGGCTACACCTTC
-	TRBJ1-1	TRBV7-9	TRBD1	CASSPNGGQGWKNTEAFF	TGTGCCAGCAGCCCGAACGGGGGACAGGGGTGGAAGAACACTGAAGCTTTCTTT
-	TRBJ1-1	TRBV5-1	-	CASSLVAGLVGTEAFF	TGCGCCAGCAGCTTGGTGGCAGGGTTAGTGGGGACTGAAGCTTTCTTT
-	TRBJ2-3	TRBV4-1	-	CASSRGVRQYF	TGCGCCAGCAGCCGCGGGGTTAGGCAGTATTTT
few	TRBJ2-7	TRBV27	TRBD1	CASRPGTGGYEQYF	TGTGCCAGCAGGCCCGGGACAGGGGGCTACGAGCAGTACTTC
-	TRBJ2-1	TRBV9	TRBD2	CASSVGTSLTNEQFF	TGTGCCAGCAGCGTAGGGACTAGCCTCACCAATGAGCAGTTCTTC
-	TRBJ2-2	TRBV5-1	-	CASSPRGAGELFF	TGCGCCAGCAGCCCCCGCGGCGCGGGGGAGCTGTTTTTT
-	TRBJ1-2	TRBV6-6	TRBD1	CASSYRGQVRGYTF	TGTGCCAGCAGTTACCGCGGACAGGTGCGGGGCTACACCTTC
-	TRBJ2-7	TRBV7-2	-	CASSLIGGNEQYF	TGTGCCAGCAGCTTGATTGGAGGGAACGAGCAGTACTTC
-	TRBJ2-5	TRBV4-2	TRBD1	CASSQTGGQETQYF	TGTGCCAGCAGCCAAACAGGGGGCCAAGAGACCCAGTACTTC
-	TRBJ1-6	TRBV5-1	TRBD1	CASTPGTADNSPLHF	TGCGCCAGCACCCCTGGGACAGCCGATAATTCACCCCTCCACTTT
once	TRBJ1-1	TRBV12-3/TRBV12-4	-	CASSLKGDTEAFF	TGTGCCAGCAGCCTCAAAGGGGACACTGAAGCTTTCTTT
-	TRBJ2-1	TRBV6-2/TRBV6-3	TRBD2	CASSPGLAGIYNEQFF	TGTGCCAGCAGCCCCGGGCTAGCGGGGATCTACAATGAGCAGTTCTTC
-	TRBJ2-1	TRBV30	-	CAWSFNNEQFF	TGTGCCTGGAGTTTTAACAATGAGCAGTTCTTC
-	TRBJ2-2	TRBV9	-	CASSVGGGSGELFF	TGTGCCAGCAGCGTAGGAGGTGGGAGTGGGGAGCTGTTTTTT
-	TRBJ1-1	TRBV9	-	CASGRGTEAFF	TGTGCCAGCGGTCGGGGGACTGAAGCTTTCTTT
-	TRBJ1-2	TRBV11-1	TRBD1	CASSVDRLYGYTF	TGTGCCAGCAGTGTGGACAGGCTCTATGGCTACACCTTC
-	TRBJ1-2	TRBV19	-	CASSMSVEYGYTF	TGTGCCAGTAGTATGTCGGTCGAATATGGCTACACCTTC
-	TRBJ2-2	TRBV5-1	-	CASSFRAGSTGELFF	TGCGCCAGCAGCTTTAGGGCAGGGTCCACCGGGGAGCTGTTTTTT
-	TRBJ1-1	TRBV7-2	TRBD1	CASGVDRGAMNTEAFF	TGTGCCAGCGGAGTAGACAGGGGGGCAATGAACACTGAAGCTTTCTTT
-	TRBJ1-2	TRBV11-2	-	CASSLVALRTPGGYTF	TGTGCCAGCAGCTTAGTGGCCCTGCGGACTCCTGGGGGCTACACCTTC
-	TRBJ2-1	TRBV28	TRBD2	CASSLLAGEARDNEQFF	TGTGCCAGCAGTTTGTTAGCGGGAGAGGCTCGTGACAATGAGCAGTTCTTC
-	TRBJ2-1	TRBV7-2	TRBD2	CASSLGVSGAPIF	TGTGCCAGCAGCTTAGGGGTTAGCGGGGCCCCCATCTTC
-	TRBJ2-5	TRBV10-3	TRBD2	CAIRPGLAGGTQYF	TGTGCCATCAGACCCGGACTAGCGGGAGGGACCCAGTACTTC
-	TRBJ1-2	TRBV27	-	CASSPPGGGTDLGYGYTF	TGTGCCAGCAGTCCCCCGGGGGGCGGTACTGATTTGGGCTATGGCTACACCTTC
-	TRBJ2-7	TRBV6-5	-	CATAGPLLYEQYF	TGTGCCACCGCGGGTCCCCTCCTCTACGAGCAGTACTTC
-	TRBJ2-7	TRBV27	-	CASSWRHESYEQYF	TGTGCCAGCAGTTGGCGGCATGAGTCCTACGAGCAGTACTTC
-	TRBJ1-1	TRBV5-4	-	CASSWGEGGRTEAFF	TGTGCCAGCAGCTGGGGAGAGGGGGGGAGGACTGAAGCTTTCTTT
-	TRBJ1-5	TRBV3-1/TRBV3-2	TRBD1	CASSLGQQSNQPQHF	TGTGCCAGCAGCCTGGGACAGCAAAGCAATCAGCCCCAGCATTTT
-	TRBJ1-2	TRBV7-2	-	CASSGPGAGSPSSYGYTF	TGTGCCAGCAGCGGCCCCGGGGCGGGGTCCCCCTCATCCTATGGCTACACCTTC
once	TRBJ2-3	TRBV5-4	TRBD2	CASSLGLAALISTDTQYF	TGTGCCAGCAGCTTGGGGCTAGCGGCCTTGATTAGCACAGATACGCAGTATTTT
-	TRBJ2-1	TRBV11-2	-	CASSRGGQGQNEQFF	TGTGCCAGCAGCCGGGGGGGACAGGGACAAAATGAGCAGTTCTTC
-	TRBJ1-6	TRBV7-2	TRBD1	CASSYISAWTGSNNSPLHF	TGTGCCAGCAGCTATATCTCCGCATGGACAGGGAGTAATAATTCACCCCTCCACTTT
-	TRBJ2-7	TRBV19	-	CASTPGVLAANYEQYF	TGTGCCAGTACCCCTGGGGTCTTAGCGGCAAACTACGAGCAGTACTTC
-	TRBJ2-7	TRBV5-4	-	CASSLPTSLAYEQYF	TGTGCCAGCAGCTTGCCGACTAGTCTGGCCTACGAGCAGTACTTC
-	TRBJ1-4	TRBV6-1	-	CASSEDGARGGLFF	TGTGCCAGCAGTGAAGACGGGGCCCGGGGAGGGCTGTTTTTT
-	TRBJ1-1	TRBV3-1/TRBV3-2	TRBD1	CASGPGQSPEAFF	TGTGCCAGCGGGCCGGGACAGTCGCCTGAAGCTTTCTTT
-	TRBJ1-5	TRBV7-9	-	CASSLGQNNQPQHF	TGTGCCAGCAGCTTGGGGCAGAACAATCAGCCCCAGCATTTT
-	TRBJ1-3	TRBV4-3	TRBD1	CASSQRGTGPGNTIYF	TGCGCCAGCAGCCAAAGGGGGACAGGGCCTGGAAACACCATATATTTT
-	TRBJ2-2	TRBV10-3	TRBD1	CATTGTGAGQTGELFF	TGTGCCACCACCGGGACAGGGGCCGGGCAGACCGGGGAGCTGTTTTTT
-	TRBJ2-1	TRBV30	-	CAWSVPTRRGEQFF	TGTGCCTGGAGTGTCCCGACTAGACGGGGTGAGCAGTTCTTC
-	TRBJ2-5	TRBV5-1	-	CASSFGPRETQYF	TGCGCCAGCAGCTTTGGGCCCCGTGAGACCCAGTACTTC
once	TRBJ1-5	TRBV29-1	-	CSATGFGQPQHF	TGCAGCGCTACAGGGTTTGGTCAGCCCCAGCATTTT
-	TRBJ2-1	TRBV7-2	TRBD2	CASSRGLAEGNNEQFF	TGTGCCAGCAGCCGGGGACTAGCGGAGGGGAACAATGAGCAGTTCTTC
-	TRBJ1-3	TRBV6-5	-	CASSGGRSGNTIYF	TGTGCCAGCAGCGGCGGGCGCTCTGGAAACACCATATATTTT
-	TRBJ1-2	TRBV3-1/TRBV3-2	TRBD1	CASSPRTGGYTF	TGTGCCAGCAGCCCCCGGACAGGGGGCTACACCTTC